This entry lists 27 T cell receptor beta chains sequenced from one sample in a study of Ad26.COV2.S vaccination and SARS-CoV-2 variants (dated by TCRdb to the early 2020s). Libraries were constructed by the immunoSEQ multiplex PCR assay. The table comes from immuneACCESS by way of TCRdb, which keeps in-frame sequences with V and J called. Part of the clones is missing from these tables; in studies checked, under half for an unresolved V gene and the rest for unknown reasons. Recorded for this sample are fewer than 900,000 clones; more than 80% of them occurred a single time. The top ten clones comprise around 1.5% of the sample. The meaning of the sample's treatment or condition label: 15 to 20 received Ad26.COV2.S at low or high dose, single or two shots; about 5 received placebo; per-sample allocation not given. For vaccine and placebo recipients, the sequenced repertoires came from samples collected on day 63 after the first injection.

The sample consisted of peripheral blood, taken in a trial of Ad26.COV2.S vaccine versus placebo. The receptors shown here come from a person between 18 and 65 years old who received the Ad26.COV2.S COVID-19 vaccine or a placebo.

The chain carries TRBV14 and TRBJ2-5, with D unresolved. Germline lookup yields CDR1 SGHDN and CDR2 FVKESK. The CDR3 is 12 amino acids. V was clipped by 1 base and J by 5 bases, with 5 bases between them. DNA of the CDR3: TGTGCCAGCAGCCAAGGGAGTGAGACCCAGTACTTC. This gives the protein CASSQGSETQYF. The complete variable domain, with remaining parts taken from reference TRBV14 and TRBJ2-5, reads EAGVTQFPSHSVIEKGQTVTLRCDPISGHDNLYWYRRVMGKEIKFLLHFVKESKQDESGMPNNRFLAERTGGTYSTLKVQPAELEDSGVYFCASSQGSETQYFGPGTRLLVL.

The gene calls are TRBV11-2 and TRBJ2-7, with unresolved D. The germline gives CDR1 SGHAT, CDR2 FQNNGV. Trimming took 5 bases from V and 6 from J, leaving 17 bases between them. The CDR3 loop spans 14 amino acids. CDR3 protein: CASSQVGSSLEQYF. The DNA of the CDR3 is TGTGCCAGCAGCCAAGTGGGGTCAAGTCTCGAGCAGTACTTC.

Remarks on this clone: This sample also contains other DNA sequences that code for the same CDR3. The V gene is TRBV30, the J gene TRBJ2-3, with unresolved D. Germline CDR1 reads GTSNPN; CDR2 reads SVGIG (reference sequence). CDR3 length: 11 residues. Trimming removed 1 base from V and 4 bases from J, with 3 bases in between. The CDR3, as DNA: TGTGCCTGGAGTGGGGCAGATACGCAGTATTTT. Residues: CAWSGADTQYF.

This chain connects TRBV20-1 to TRBJ1-5; tentatively, D is TRBD1 (5 bases). Trimming shortened V by 3 bases and J by 2 bases, and 11 bases separated the two germline ends. Germline lookup yields CDR1 DFQATT and CDR2 SNEGSKA (reference sequence). This CDR3 is built from 14 residues. CDR3 protein: CSASIRGGNQPQHF. CDR3 DNA sequence: TGCAGTGCTAGTATCCGGGGCGGCAATCAGCCCCAGCATTTT.

The chain employs TRBV5-1 and TRBJ2-7, with a tentative D call TRBD2 (6 bases). This CDR3 has 16 amino acids. The V gene lost 0 bases and the J gene lost 5 bases, with 18 bases spanning the gap. Germline V gene sequence: CDR1 SGHRS, CDR2 YFSETQ. The CDR3 coding sequence is TGCGCCAGCAGCTTGGGTTCTTCCGGGAGTGTGCACGAGCAGTACTTC. Its protein is CASSLGSSGSVHEQYF.

The chain couples TRBV11-2 to TRBJ2-2; unclear D gene. The CDR3 spans 15 residues. The V gene's germline CDR1 is SGHAT and CDR2 FQNNGV. The V end lost 5 bases, the J end lost 4 bases, and 14 bases lay between the germline ends. The CDR3 DNA follows: TGTGCCAGCAGCCCCCATCTTTCGGGCACCGGGGAGCTGTTTTTT. Protein sequence: CASSPHLSGTGELFF.

This rearrangement joins TRBV7-9 to TRBJ2-2; TRBD2 might be the D (5 bases). The V and J ends lost 2 bases and 3 bases respectively, with 13 bases between them. The germline CDR1 and CDR2 sequences are SEHNR and FQNEAQ (reference sequence). The CDR3 consists of 16 residues. This CDR3 is CASSLRDTRYTGELFF. The CDR3 coding sequence is TGTGCCAGCAGCTTACGGGATACAAGATACACCGGGGAGCTGTTTTTT.

The chain recombines TRBV5-6 with TRBJ2-7; D is perhaps TRBD1 (6 bases). This CDR3 is built from 13 residues. From germline, CDR1 is SGHDT and CDR2 YYEEEE. The germline V and J ends were trimmed by 5 bases and 0 bases, with 9 bases remaining between them. The chain's CDR3 is CASSRDNSYEQYF. Here the CDR3 DNA reads TGTGCCAGCAGTCGGGACAACTCCTACGAGCAGTACTTC.

The CDR3 DNA reads TGCGCCAGCAGCCCCGGACAGGGAGGGCTCGGAAACACCATATATTTT. Translated, it gives CASSPGQGGLGNTIYF. The genes are TRBV5-1 and TRBJ1-3; 8 bases map to TRBD1. The CDR3 is made up of 16 amino acids. The germline CDR1 and CDR2 sequences are SGHRS and YFSETQ. The V segment lost 4 bases and the J segment 4 bases; nucleotides outside the gene matches: 10.

The chain has TRBV7-2 and TRBJ2-2; D might be TRBD2 (6 bases). CDR1 SGHTA and CDR2 FQGNSA come from the germline V gene. CDR3 length: 14 amino acids. V lost 0 bases and J 7 bases, leaving 9 bases between the germline ends. The CDR3 sequence: CASSLAGGYGELFF. The CDR3, as DNA: TGTGCCAGCAGCTTAGCTGGGGGGTACGGGGAGCTGTTTTTT.

This clone is a singleton in its sample. J is TRBJ2-1 and V is TRBV3-1 (or the pseudogene TRBV3-2); D is ambiguous. V lost 3 bases, J lost 9 bases, and 6 bases lay in between. CDR3 size: 11 residues. CDR1 is LGHDT and CDR2 is YNNKEL in the germline V gene (reference sequence). This chain's CDR3 is CASSHPGEQFF. CDR3 nucleotides: TGTGCCAGCAGCCATCCAGGTGAGCAGTTCTTC.

The genes are TRBV3-1 (or the pseudogene TRBV3-2) and TRBJ1-2; TRBD1 might be the D (6 bases). This CDR3 comprises 15 residues. Germline V gene lookup returns CDR1 LGHDT and CDR2 YNNKEL (reference sequence). Between the trimmed V and J ends, which lost 0 bases and 6 bases, there was a span of 14 bases. The CDR3 bases are TGTGCCAGCAGCCAAGATGCCACCGGGGGGCATGGCTACACCTTC. Translation gives CASSQDATGGHGYTF.

The rearrangement joins TRBV7-9 to TRBJ1-2; TRBD1 aligns across 7 bases. Per the germline V gene, CDR1 is SEHNR and CDR2 is FQNEAQ (reference sequence). The CDR3 has 13 residues. Unmatched junction bases numbered 3, after V lost 5 bases and J lost 3 bases. The CDR3 region has the DNA TGTGCCAGCAGCCACCAGGGGGACTATGGCTACACCTTC. Encoded protein: CASSHQGDYGYTF.

The rearrangement links TRBV19 to TRBJ1-5; D might be TRBD1 (5 bases). The CDR3 has 16 residues. The ends were cut back, 5 bases at V and 1 base at J, with 15 bases in the middle. Germline CDR1 and CDR2: LNHDA and SQIVND (reference sequence). CDR3 residues: CASSPRIGASNQPQHF. The CDR3 DNA is TGTGCCAGTAGTCCGCGAATAGGGGCAAGCAATCAGCCCCAGCATTTT.

The CDR3 loop reads CASSEYPRGGETQYF. CDR3 DNA sequence: TGTGCCAGCAGTGAATATCCCAGGGGGGGAGAGACCCAGTACTTC. The chain uses TRBV25-1 and TRBJ2-5; either TRBD1 or TRBD2 may fit D (7 bases each). Germline V gene sequence: CDR1 MGHDK, CDR2 SYGVNS. The CDR3 loop spans 15 amino acids. Trimming removed 0 bases from V and 4 bases from J, with 12 bases in between.

The chain couples TRBV4-2 to TRBJ2-2; tentatively, D is TRBD2 (5 bases). This CDR3 spans 13 amino acids. Germline CDR1 and CDR2: LGHNA and YNFKEQ. Trimming cost V 5 bases and J 4 bases, with 8 bases left between them. CDR3 sequence (DNA): TGTGCCAGCAGCGAAACTAGCACCGGGGAGCTGTTTTTT. Translated: CASSETSTGELFF.

V gene TRBV3-1 (or the pseudogene TRBV3-2) combines with J gene TRBJ2-1; D perhaps matches TRBD2 (7 bases). The V and J ends lost 3 bases and 7 bases respectively, with 13 bases between them. The CDR3 extends over 14 amino acids. The V gene's germline CDR1 is LGHDT and CDR2 YNNKEL (reference sequence). The chain's CDR3 is CASSQTGGRNEQFF. The CDR3 DNA sequence: TGTGCCAGCAGCCAGACGGGGGGCCGAAATGAGCAGTTCTTC.

The gene calls are TRBV3-1 (or the pseudogene TRBV3-2) and TRBJ2-7; no reliable D call. The length of the CDR3 is 14 residues. Germline V gene sequence: CDR1 LGHDT, CDR2 YNNKEL (reference sequence). V shed 1 base and J shed 0 bases, with 7 bases lying between them. DNA for the CDR3: TGTGCCAGCAGCCAAGCAGCGAGCTCCTACGAGCAGTACTTC. It translates to CASSQAASSYEQYF.

The table lists this clone with a few counts. V gene TRBV15 combines with J gene TRBJ2-2; TRBD2 matches 9 bases. The CDR3 covers 17 residues. CDR1 is LNHNV, CDR2 YYDKDF, per germline (reference sequence). With V trimmed by 0 bases and J by 4 bases, 6 bases remained unmatched. CDR3 sequence reads: CATSRDWAGGSTGELFF. CDR3 DNA: TGTGCCACCAGCAGAGATTGGGCGGGAGGGTCCACCGGGGAGCTGTTTTTT.

The gene calls are TRBV7-6 and TRBJ2-1; D is uncertain. This CDR3 has 12 residues. The V and J ends lost 5 bases and 10 bases respectively, with 12 bases between them. Germline CDR1 and CDR2: SGHVS and FNYEAQ. The CDR3 DNA reads TGTGCCAGCAGCCAGACGTTGGAGGAGCAGTTCTTC. It translates to CASSQTLEEQFF.

The chain links TRBV27 to TRBJ1-1; tentatively, D is TRBD1 (6 bases). The germline V gene has CDR1 MNHEY and CDR2 SMNVEV (reference sequence). V dropped 1 base and J dropped 3 bases, with 12 bases sitting between them. The CDR3 totals 15 residues. As DNA, the CDR3 is TGTGCCAGCAGTTTATTACGGACAGCGGACACTGAAGCTTTCTTT. Translated, it gives CASSLLRTADTEAFF.

This clone was picked up a small number of times. J is TRBJ2-5 and V is TRBV30; TRBD1 aligns across 9 bases. Germline values: CDR1 GTSNPN, CDR2 SVGIG (reference sequence). The CDR3 is 13 amino acids. Trimming cost V 0 bases and J 6 bases; bases outside gene matches: 2. The CDR3 is CAWSVDRGKTQYF. The CDR3 DNA is TGTGCCTGGAGTGTAGACAGGGGGAAGACCCAGTACTTC.

This chain connects TRBV2 to TRBJ2-7, with 9 bases matching TRBD1. J was trimmed by 11 bases and V by 6 bases; bases with no gene match: 11. The CDR3 is 13 residues long. Germline V gene sequence: CDR1 SNHLY, CDR2 FYNNEI. The CDR3 sequence is CASRPDRGGQEYF. The CDR3 nucleotides read TGTGCCAGCAGACCAGACAGGGGGGGTCAGGAGTACTTC. Full variable domain (remainder filled in from reference TRBV2 and TRBJ2-7): EPEVTQTPSHQVTQMGQEVILRCVPISNHLYFYWYRQILGQKVEFLVSFYNNEISEKSEIFDDQFSVERPDGSNFTLKIRSTKLEDSAMYFCASRPDRGGQEYFGPGTRLTVT.

This chain connects TRBV19 to TRBJ2-3; 7 nucleotides align to TRBD1. The length of the CDR3 is 14 residues. CDR1 is LNHDA, CDR2 SQIVND, per germline (reference sequence). Germline trimming cut 4 bases from V and 4 bases from J; bases unmatched to any gene: 5. The CDR3: CASSTRQGSDTQYF. Written as DNA, the CDR3 is TGTGCCAGTAGTACCCGACAGGGTTCAGATACGCAGTATTTT.

The rearrangement uses TRBV4-3 and TRBJ2-3; tentative D call: TRBD2 (7 bases). This CDR3 comprises 16 residues. The V end was cut by 1 base, the J end by 2 bases, with 13 bases between. Germline V gene sequence: CDR1 LGHNA, CDR2 YSLEER. The CDR3 DNA sequence: TGCGCCAGCAGCCAAGCTGCGGCGGGGGCCACAGATACGCAGTATTTT. Protein product: CASSQAAAGATDTQYF.

This chain uses TRBV19 with TRBJ1-6; D gene uncertain. The length of the CDR3 is 16 residues. Per germline, CDR1 LNHDA and CDR2 SQIVND (reference sequence). V was trimmed by 1 base and J by 7 bases, leaving 14 bases between them. CDR3 bases: TGTGCCAGTAGTATAGTCTGGTCGGGGATGAATTCACCCCTCCACTTT. It encodes CASSIVWSGMNSPLHF.

This clone was detected a few times. V usage is TRBV24-1 and J usage is TRBJ1-2; D is unresolved. The CDR3 has 15 amino acids. Germline V lookup: CDR1 KGHDR, CDR2 SFDVKD. V lost 5 bases, J lost 4 bases, and 16 bases lay in between. DNA for the CDR3: TGTGCCACCAGTGCCACCCCACCGGATCCCTATGGCTACACCTTC. It yields the protein CATSATPPDPYGYTF.